This T cell receptor (beta chain) comes out of a study of lymphopenia after photon versus proton radiotherapy. The study, taken as a whole, reports: Post-nadir TCR diversity decline inversely tracked overall survival among those who died. Better survival with proton therapy was suggested as possible, not demonstrated. Oligoclonal CD8+ Temra expansion after nadir drove photon patients' diversity drop. Proton therapy kept repertoires fairly stable, unlike photons, which gained effector/memory cells.

Of note for this clone: Antigen specificity is unknown.

Libraries were prepared by immunoSEQ multiplex PCR; TCRdb keeps only in-frame clonotypes and omits some of them. The table records around 25,000 clones, around 84% of them present only once. V gave up 7 bases and J gave up 0 bases, with 9 bases separating them. Germline CDR1 reads SQVTM; CDR2 reads ANQGSEA. This CDR3 is 12 amino acids long. This specimen was peripheral blood, taken from a patient treated with photon-based radiotherapy. This chain links TRBV29-1 with TRBJ1-1; D is uncertain. The clonotype was recovered from a man in his forties with gastric cancer. CDR3 protein: CSGTPLNTEAFF. The CDR3 DNA reads as TGCAGCGGCACGCCTTTGAACACTGAAGCTTTCTTT.